Given below is one T cell receptor beta chain in context. Its antigen remains unidentified. Mouse gene names and germline throughout. The observed sequence ends 1 residue before the CDR3 terminus, with the missing tail filled in from the germline J gene. In the same sample, other DNA sequences code for this CDR3. Generated by immunoSEQ multiplex PCR, the TCRdb table keeps only in-frame clones and is missing some. In the table there are around 50,000 clones, around 70% of which are singletons. This specimen comes from a study of tissue T cells after allogeneic stem cell transplantation. Germline V CDR1 and CDR2: GFQATS, STVNSAI. V shed 0 bases and J shed 1 base, with 6 bases lying between them. This CDR3 comprises 14 residues. Overall study results and limits: TCR repertoires tracked anatomic similarity, regardless of disease or transplant status.

The specimen was sorted cells pooled from one or two spleens. The receptor was isolated from a pool of C57BL/6 mice in good health. V usage is TRBV20 and J usage is TRBJ2-2, with D maybe TRBD2 (6 bases). Incomplete CDR3 DNA: TGTGGTGCTAGGGACTGGGGAAACACCGGGCAGCTCTAC. Its translation is CGARDWGNTGQLY. In full, the CDR3 is CGARDWGNTGQLYF. Variable domain in full (rest from reference TRBV20 and TRBJ2-2): GALVYQYPRRTICKSGTSMRMECQAVGFQATSVAWYRQSPQKTFELIALSTVNSAIKYEQNFTQEKFPISHPNLSFSSMTVLNAYLEDRGLYLCGARDWGNTGQLYFGEGSKLTVL.